This T cell receptor beta chain came from a study of T cells after yellow fever vaccination. In its sample, this clonotype was seen many times. The antigen is unknown. Germline CDR1 and CDR2: DFQATT and SNEGSKA (reference sequence). The CDR3 consists of 13 residues. V was cut by 2 bases and J by 5 bases, with 12 bases left in between. Study-wide results and caveats: There was a small share of clonotypes that showed up in both the CD4 and CD8 compartments. Reappearance after the booster was observed for most primary-vaccination clones (roughly 95% CD4, over 75% CD8).

The study made its TCR cDNA through 5'RACE template switching. That step introduced a universal primer site along with UMIs. TCRdb re-analysed the 5' RACE reads in MiXCR, keeping a single row per CDR3 protein. The repertoire includes hundreds of thousands of distinct CDR3 sequences, about 14% of them detected once, and over 12% sits in the top ten. V is TRBV20-1 and J is TRBJ1-1; D unclear. The sequence was obtained from a man aged 25-45 years who received the YFV17D yellow fever vaccine. The sequences come from PBMCs, collected on the day of the yellow fever booster vaccination. The CDR3 coding sequence is TGCAGTGCTAGAACGGGTGTGGTGACTGAAGCTTTCTTT. Its translation: CSARTGVVTEAFF.